The present T cell receptor (beta chain) was sequenced within a study of CD8 T cells in ankylosing spondylitis. Study-wide points: Some of these motif variants have turned up before, in reports on reactive arthritis synovial fluid and blood.

CDR3 length: 17 residues. CDR1 is MNHNS, CDR2 SASEGT, per germline. TCRdb ran MiXCR on the 5' RACE reads and lists one entry per CDR3 protein. Altogether 150,000 to 200,000 distinct CDR3 sequences are present, about 17% being singletons, with the ten largest covering under 9%. Regarding this clonotype: No antigen is known for it. A much larger clone differs from this one at a single base, so this may be a read error.

The receptor's source is a male donor with ankylosing spondylitis or in good health (not recorded which). V is TRBV6-1 and J is TRBJ2-1, with a possible D match to TRBD2 (7 bases). Sequencing input: blood, either unsorted or a sorted T cell fraction (not recorded which). The CDR3 loop reads CASDLGGGSVLYIEQFF. CDR3 nucleotide sequence: TGTGCCAGCGATCTAGGGGGGGGTTCGGTCCTCTACATTGAGCAGTTCTTC.